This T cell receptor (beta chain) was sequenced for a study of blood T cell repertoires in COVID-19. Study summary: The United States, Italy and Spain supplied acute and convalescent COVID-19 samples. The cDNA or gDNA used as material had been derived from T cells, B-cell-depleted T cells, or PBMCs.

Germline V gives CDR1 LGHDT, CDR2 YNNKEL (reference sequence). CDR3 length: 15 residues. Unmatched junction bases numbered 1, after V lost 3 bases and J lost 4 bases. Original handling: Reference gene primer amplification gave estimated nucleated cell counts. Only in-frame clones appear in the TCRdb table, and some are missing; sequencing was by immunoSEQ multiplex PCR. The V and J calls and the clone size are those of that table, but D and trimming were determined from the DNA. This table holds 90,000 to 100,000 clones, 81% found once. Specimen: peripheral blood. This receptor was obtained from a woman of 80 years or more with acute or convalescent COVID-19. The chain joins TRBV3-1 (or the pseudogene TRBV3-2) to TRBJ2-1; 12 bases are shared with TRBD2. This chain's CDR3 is CASSQTSGRYNEQFF. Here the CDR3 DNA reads TGTGCCAGCAGCCAGACTAGCGGGAGATACAATGAGCAGTTCTTC.